A selection of T cell receptor beta chains follows, all from one sample in a study of CD8+CD57+ T cells in acquired aplastic anemia. TCRdb processed the reads anew with MiXCR; each CDR3 protein has one entry. The data show around 290,000 distinct CDR3 sequences, with approximately 58% seen just once and 1.3% held by the top ten. The sequenced sample was sorted CD4+, CD8+, or CD8+CD57+ T cells (not recorded which) from PBMCs. These receptors came from a human donor with aplastic anemia. CDR3s leave out the opening cysteine and the closing phenylalanine or tryptophan.

v_gene,CDR3aa
TRBV19,ASSIGGARAYEQY
TRBV2,ASGVGSGYEQF
TRBV7-9,ASSPQGQAQY
TRBV7-3,ASSLGDASPLH
TRBV15,ATSMGPTMSKPQH
TRBV24-1,ATSDPGLAGETQY
TRBV7-9,ASSLAQGGYT
TRBV2,ASEQGVTGELF
TRBV7-2,ASSQAKDGIQPQH
TRBV2,ASTQDSGNTIY
TRBV7-8,ASSLIRAGEQY
TRBV9,ASSPAASGGTGYEQY
TRBV29-1,SVGTESSNQPQH
TRBV20-1,SAKGPLTDTQY
TRBV7-9,ASSSPTMGDTQY
TRBV9,ASSVGQTQETQY
TRBV24-1,ATSEGGTSTDTQY
TRBV7-8,ASSGWTGGGYEQY
TRBV6-1,ASSYESGAYNEQF
TRBV25-1,ASSEFAGAGSPLH
TRBV10-3,AISKGPGLAGYNEQF
TRBV5-4,ASSPYQGLNTEAF
TRBV25-1,ASSVLGTGGKTEAF
TRBV10-3,AIRGRVNQPQH
TRBV10-3,AISESLQYGYT
TRBV7-9,ASSSSAGELF
TRBV7-9,ASSPRAADYGYT
TRBV5-5,ASSLAPGEEQY
TRBV6-4,ASSDGLESETQH
TRBV9,ASSLAGNSGGYT
TRBV5-1,ASTDVTSETQY
TRBV11-2,ASSPGTGAPGELF
TRBV14,ASSQDSVYKQY
TRBV5-4,ASSLVVGPYNEQF
TRBV2,ASSHGQGSSYEQY
TRBV7-9,ASGHIQGGGTDTLY
TRBV15,ATSREGSGSPTQY
TRBV18,ASSPLKPAYNEQF
TRBV25-1,ASSESGRNTGELF
TRBV12-3/TRBV12-4,ASTPGSGRGEQF
TRBV30,AWSPGLATDTQY
TRBV20-1,SARTPGQAINYGYT
TRBV24-1,ATSDTPSGEWEQF
TRBV5-1,ASSSGGGGFYNSPLH
TRBV29-1,SASWAGGYNEQF
TRBV2,ASTRENTGELF
TRBV24-1,ATSDSGQGVWEAQY
TRBV7-7,ASSQGLAGGQETQY
TRBV19,ASSAFGEPNQPQH
TRBV7-3,ASSPRVLSLDTQY
TRBV7-9,ASSSGGAEQF